This is a list of T cell receptor beta chains from one sample in a study of CD8 T cells in ankylosing spondylitis. TCRdb used MiXCR to reprocess the 5' RACE reads, holding one entry per CDR3 protein. The table has around 540,000 distinct CDR3 sequences, roughly 13% seen once. Input material: blood, either unsorted or a sorted T cell fraction (not recorded which). Receptors originate from a male donor with ankylosing spondylitis. Each CDR3 is given with its conserved first and last residue. Fields, in order: clone size, J gene, D gene, V gene, CDR3 DNA, CDR3 protein. The D gene is left open where the match is weak. Size values are once, few and many counts, or a class for expanded clones, and some rows have none.

>many|TRBJ1-5|-|TRBV12-3/TRBV12-4
TGTGCCAGCAGTTCCCGGACAGATCAGCCCCAGCATTTT
CASSSRTDQPQHF
>few|TRBJ2-1|-|TRBV7-2
TGTGCCAGCATTTGGAGACAGGCTTCATACAATGAGCAGTTCTTC
CASIWRQASYNEQFF
>-|TRBJ2-3|-|TRBV3-1
TGTGCCAGCTGCGCTGCACTAGCCCTCGAGGGGACAGATACGCAGTATTTT
CASCAALALEGTDTQYF
>few|TRBJ1-2|TRBD1|TRBV2
TGTGCCAGCAGTGAAAGGCAGGGGGCTGGCTATGGCTACACCTTC
CASSERQGAGYGYTF
>few|TRBJ1-1|TRBD1|TRBV25-1
TGTGCCAGCAGTGAATTAACGACAGGGGTTAACACTGAAGCTTTCTTT
CASSELTTGVNTEAFF
>few|TRBJ2-1|-|TRBV10-1
TGCGCCAGCAGTGGCTTCGGGAGCAATGAGCAGTTCTTC
CASSGFGSNEQFF
>few|TRBJ1-1|-|TRBV7-2
TGTGCCAGCAGCCAACTGACAGTCACTGAAGCTTTCTTT
CASSQLTVTEAFF
>-|TRBJ2-1|TRBD1|TRBV12-3/TRBV12-4
TGTGCCACTAAGGGACAGGGGATAAGCAATGAGCAGTTCTTC
CATKGQGISNEQFF
>-|TRBJ2-1|TRBD2|TRBV15
TGTGCCACCAGCAGAGCCCCTAGCGGGAGTTTATACAATGAGCAGTTCTTC
CATSRAPSGSLYNEQFF
>-|TRBJ2-5|TRBD1|TRBV19
TGTGCCAGTAATAGGGGGCGACAAGAGACCCAGTACTTC
CASNRGRQETQYF
>few|TRBJ1-6|-|TRBV5-4
TGTGCCAGCAGCCACTGGGGCAGGGTAATTGATTCACCCCTCCACTTT
CASSHWGRVIDSPLHF
>-|TRBJ1-4|-|TRBV20-1
TGCAGTGCCCCAGACCCCCTCCAATTGGGGGTGGATGAAAAACTGTTTTTT
CSAPDPLQLGVDEKLFF
>many|TRBJ2-5|TRBD1|TRBV12-3/TRBV12-4
TGTGCCAGCAGGAAACAGGGGGCCCAAGAGACCCAGTACTTC
CASRKQGAQETQYF
>many|TRBJ2-1|TRBD2|TRBV20-1
TGCAGTGCTCGTCCGCAACTAGCGGCACGGGAGCAGTTCTTC
CSARPQLAAREQFF
>-|TRBJ2-3|TRBD2|TRBV3-1
TGTGCCAGCAGCCAAGAGTCCACTTGGACTAGCGCCCAAGGGGGCACAGATACGCAGTATTTT
CASSQESTWTSAQGGTDTQYF
>-|TRBJ1-2|TRBD1|TRBV5-1
TGCGCCAGCAGCAGTTCTGGGACAGGGAGCTATGGCTACACCTTC
CASSSSGTGSYGYTF
>-|TRBJ2-1|TRBD2|TRBV19
TGTGCCAGTAGGGAACTAGCGGGAGGGTACAATGAGCAGTTCTTC
CASRELAGGYNEQFF
>-|TRBJ2-7|-|TRBV29-1
TGCAGCGGCCTGGACAGCTACGAGCAGTACTTC
CSGLDSYEQYF
>few|TRBJ2-1|TRBD2|TRBV20-1
TGCAGTGCTAGATCTAGCGGGATGTCTGATGAGCAGTTCTTC
CSARSSGMSDEQFF
>-|TRBJ2-4|-|TRBV18
TGTGCCAGCTCACCCCGGGGGGACAGTCAAAACATTCAGTACTTC
CASSPRGDSQNIQYF
>-|TRBJ1-3|-|TRBV10-2
TGCGCCAGCAGTGACAATGGAAACACCATATATTTT
CASSDNGNTIYF
>few|TRBJ2-3|-|TRBV9
TGTGCCAGCAGCGTAGAGGTGGGGGGAACGCAGTATTTT
CASSVEVGGTQYF
>many|TRBJ2-2|-|TRBV12-3/TRBV12-4
TGTGCCAGCATCCGAGGCGGTCCCCGGAGGGGCGGGGAGCTGTTTTTT
CASIRGGPRRGGELFF
>few|TRBJ2-2|-|TRBV5-6
TGTGCCAGCAGCAAGGGTTTCTTGGCCGGGGAGCTGTTTTTT
CASSKGFLAGELFF
>many|TRBJ1-6|TRBD1|TRBV6-2/TRBV6-3
TGTGCCAGCAGTTCGGACAGGGGGAATTCACCCCTCCACTTT
CASSSDRGNSPLHF
>few|TRBJ1-4|-|TRBV20-1
TGCAGTGCTAGAGATTCAGGGGACGAAGAAAAACTGTTTTTT
CSARDSGDEEKLFF
>few|TRBJ2-1|TRBD2|TRBV5-1
TGCGCCAGCAGCCGCCTAGCGGGTAGAGACAATGAGCAGTTCTTC
CASSRLAGRDNEQFF
>once|TRBJ2-1|-|TRBV15
TGTGCCACCAGCAGGTGGCACCCACAGGATGAGCAGTTCTTC
CATSRWHPQDEQFF
>few|TRBJ1-2|TRBD1|TRBV3-1
TGTGCCAGCAGCCAAGATCCACCGACAGGGAAGGGGAACTATGGCTACACCTTC
CASSQDPPTGKGNYGYTF
>few|TRBJ1-1|-|TRBV7-9
TGTGCCAGCAGCTTAGAGGGATCGGACTCCACTGAAGCTTTCTTT
CASSLEGSDSTEAFF
>many|TRBJ1-5|TRBD1|TRBV5-1
TGCGCCAGCAGCCCCGGGACAGACAATCAGCCCCAGCATTTT
CASSPGTDNQPQHF